These T cell receptor beta chains were read from a single sample in a study of shared clonotypes between healthy human individuals. Some clones are missing from TCRdb's copy, which holds only in-frame ones; the method was immunoSEQ multiplex PCR. The sample holds about 1,900,000 clones; approximately 95% are singletons and the top ten take 0.95% to 1.5%. Sequencing was carried out using naive CD8+ T cells sorted from blood. These receptor sequences come from a man aged 18 to 29 in good health. Both conserved end residues are part of each CDR3. The order of the fields is J gene, V gene, clone size, D gene, CDR3 DNA, CDR3 protein. A D gene is named only where the DNA matches it firmly. Rows give clone size only sometimes, using once, few, many, or a class for an expanded clone.

J gene: TRBJ2-3; V gene: TRBV28; clone size: NA; D gene: TRBD1; CDR3 DNA: TGTGCCAGCAGTCTCGGGCCCGGGACAGCGGAAGATACGCAGTATTTT; CDR3 protein: CASSLGPGTAEDTQYF
J gene: TRBJ2-7; V gene: TRBV7-9; clone size: NA; D gene: NA; CDR3 DNA: TGTGCCAGCAGCTTGTTCCAGGATAGCCACGAGCAGTACTTC; CDR3 protein: CASSLFQDSHEQYF
J gene: TRBJ2-1; V gene: TRBV4-1; clone size: NA; D gene: NA; CDR3 DNA: TGCGCCAGCAGCCAAGTAGGGGATCTCTCCAATGAGCAGTTCTTC; CDR3 protein: CASSQVGDLSNEQFF
J gene: TRBJ1-1; V gene: TRBV7-6; clone size: NA; D gene: NA; CDR3 DNA: TGTGCCAGCAGCTTAGACCCTAAGATAGTCGATAGGAACACTGAAGCTTTCTTT; CDR3 protein: CASSLDPKIVDRNTEAFF
J gene: TRBJ1-1; V gene: TRBV5-1; clone size: NA; D gene: TRBD1; CDR3 DNA: TGCGCCAGCAGCCCTGGACAGGGGGGCACTGAAGCTTTCTTT; CDR3 protein: CASSPGQGGTEAFF
J gene: TRBJ1-5; V gene: TRBV28; clone size: once; D gene: TRBD1; CDR3 DNA: TGTGCCAGCAGTTTTATTTCCTGGACAGGGGTCGATCAGCCCCAGCATTTT; CDR3 protein: CASSFISWTGVDQPQHF
J gene: TRBJ2-7; V gene: TRBV6-1; clone size: NA; D gene: TRBD1; CDR3 DNA: TGTGCCAGCAGTTTAACGGGACAGTCGGCCTACGAGCAGTACTTC; CDR3 protein: CASSLTGQSAYEQYF
J gene: TRBJ2-7; V gene: TRBV4-3; clone size: NA; D gene: NA; CDR3 DNA: TGCGCCAGCAGCCATAGCGACAGCTCCTACGAGCAGTACTTC; CDR3 protein: CASSHSDSSYEQYF
J gene: TRBJ1-1; V gene: TRBV27; clone size: NA; D gene: TRBD1; CDR3 DNA: TGTGCCAAACGAGCAGGGGGCACTGAAGCTTTCTTT; CDR3 protein: CAKRAGGTEAFF
J gene: TRBJ2-7; V gene: TRBV4-3; clone size: NA; D gene: TRBD2; CDR3 DNA: TGCGCCAGCAGCCAAAGCGGGACTAGCGGCGGCTCCTACGAGCAGTACTTC; CDR3 protein: CASSQSGTSGGSYEQYF
J gene: TRBJ1-1; V gene: TRBV19; clone size: NA; D gene: NA; CDR3 DNA: TGTGCCAGTAGTATCCGGGACGAATTTGAGGAAGCTTTCTTT; CDR3 protein: CASSIRDEFEEAFF
J gene: TRBJ1-5; V gene: TRBV2; clone size: once; D gene: NA; CDR3 DNA: TGTGCCAGCAGGCCTCAGGGTGAGCCCCAGCATTTT; CDR3 protein: CASRPQGEPQHF
J gene: TRBJ2-1; V gene: TRBV9; clone size: NA; D gene: TRBD2; CDR3 DNA: TGTGCCAGCAGCCTACTAGCGGGAGTGGGTGAGCAGTTCTTC; CDR3 protein: CASSLLAGVGEQFF
J gene: TRBJ1-3; V gene: TRBV7-9; clone size: NA; D gene: NA; CDR3 DNA: TGTGCCAGCAGCGTTTCGGACAACTTCTCTGGAAACACCATATATTTT; CDR3 protein: CASSVSDNFSGNTIYF
J gene: TRBJ2-2; V gene: TRBV7-9; clone size: NA; D gene: NA; CDR3 DNA: TGTGCCAGCAGCTTACGGGACACCAACACCGGGGAGCTGTTTTTT; CDR3 protein: CASSLRDTNTGELFF
J gene: TRBJ2-3; V gene: TRBV9; clone size: NA; D gene: TRBD2; CDR3 DNA: TGTGCCAGCAGCGTAGGGAGACTAGCGGGGGGAACAGATACGCAGTATTTT; CDR3 protein: CASSVGRLAGGTDTQYF
J gene: TRBJ2-7; V gene: TRBV5-5; clone size: NA; D gene: NA; CDR3 DNA: TGTGCCAGCAGCTTGAGCTTCTACTACGAGCAGTACTTC; CDR3 protein: CASSLSFYYEQYF
J gene: TRBJ2-7; V gene: TRBV9; clone size: NA; D gene: NA; CDR3 DNA: TGTGCCAGCAGCGTGAGTGGGGGGAACGAGCAGTACTTC; CDR3 protein: CASSVSGGNEQYF
J gene: TRBJ2-7; V gene: TRBV10-2; clone size: NA; D gene: TRBD2; CDR3 DNA: TGCGCCAGCAGTGCCGGGACTATCTACGAGCAGTACTTC; CDR3 protein: CASSAGTIYEQYF
J gene: TRBJ2-7; V gene: TRBV11-2; clone size: NA; D gene: NA; CDR3 DNA: TGTGCCAGCAGCCCCCTAAGGTACGAGCAGTACTTC; CDR3 protein: CASSPLRYEQYF
J gene: TRBJ2-1; V gene: TRBV4-1; clone size: NA; D gene: TRBD1; CDR3 DNA: TGCGCCAGCAGCCAAGTGCAGGGGGACAATGAGCAGTTCTTC; CDR3 protein: CASSQVQGDNEQFF
J gene: TRBJ1-1; V gene: TRBV25-1; clone size: NA; D gene: TRBD1; CDR3 DNA: TGTGCCAGCAGAAAGACAGGGGAGGGCACTGAAGCTTTCTTT; CDR3 protein: CASRKTGEGTEAFF
J gene: TRBJ1-4; V gene: TRBV27; clone size: NA; D gene: NA; CDR3 DNA: TGTGCCAGCAGCCACCCCGGGGAAAAACTGTTTTTT; CDR3 protein: CASSHPGEKLFF
J gene: TRBJ2-5; V gene: TRBV25-1; clone size: NA; D gene: NA; CDR3 DNA: TGTGCCAGCAGTGAATGGACTATGGATAGGACCCAGTACTTC; CDR3 protein: CASSEWTMDRTQYF
J gene: TRBJ2-1; V gene: TRBV15; clone size: NA; D gene: TRBD2; CDR3 DNA: TGTGCCACCAGCAGAGATCTTGGGACTAGCGGGGGATTAGAGCAGTTCTTC; CDR3 protein: CATSRDLGTSGGLEQFF
J gene: TRBJ1-1; V gene: TRBV11-2; clone size: once; D gene: NA; CDR3 DNA: TGTGCCAGCAGCTTAAATCGGGGGTTGGACACTGAAGCTTTCTTT; CDR3 protein: CASSLNRGLDTEAFF
J gene: TRBJ2-1; V gene: TRBV18; clone size: NA; D gene: NA; CDR3 DNA: TGTGCCAGCTCACCATTCGAGGAGGTGGACAATGAGCAGTTCTTC; CDR3 protein: CASSPFEEVDNEQFF
J gene: TRBJ1-1; V gene: TRBV10-3; clone size: NA; D gene: NA; CDR3 DNA: TGTGCCATCAGTGAGTCAGGGATGAACACTGAAGCTTTCTTT; CDR3 protein: CAISESGMNTEAFF
J gene: TRBJ2-5; V gene: TRBV27; clone size: NA; D gene: NA; CDR3 DNA: TGTGCCAGCAGGACGCTGGGAGAAGAGACCCAGTACTTC; CDR3 protein: CASRTLGEETQYF
J gene: TRBJ2-1; V gene: TRBV4-3; clone size: NA; D gene: TRBD2; CDR3 DNA: TGCGCCAGCAGCCAAGATGGCGGGAGGGTCAATGAGCAGTTCTTC; CDR3 protein: CASSQDGGRVNEQFF
J gene: TRBJ2-7; V gene: TRBV7-8; clone size: NA; D gene: NA; CDR3 DNA: TGTGCCAGCAGCTTAGCGGGCCATGGAGGGGTGGCCTACGAGCAGTACTTC; CDR3 protein: CASSLAGHGGVAYEQYF
J gene: TRBJ2-1; V gene: TRBV23-1; clone size: NA; D gene: NA; CDR3 DNA: TGCGCCAGCAGTCGACGGGACACCCGAGGGAGTCCGTTGAACAATGAGCAGTTCTTC; CDR3 protein: CASSRRDTRGSPLNNEQFF
J gene: TRBJ2-5; V gene: TRBV5-6; clone size: NA; D gene: NA; CDR3 DNA: TGTGCCAGCAGCTTGGTGAGGGGTTGGGAGACCCAGTACTTC; CDR3 protein: CASSLVRGWETQYF
J gene: TRBJ2-1; V gene: TRBV7-9; clone size: NA; D gene: NA; CDR3 DNA: TGTGCCAGCAGCTTAGTATCACCGACAACCTTTTACTCCTACAATGAGCAGTTCTTC; CDR3 protein: CASSLVSPTTFYSYNEQFF
J gene: TRBJ2-1; V gene: TRBV5-1; clone size: NA; D gene: NA; CDR3 DNA: TGCGCCACCTCGCCAGTAGCGGAGCCCTACTACAATGAGCAGTTCTTC; CDR3 protein: CATSPVAEPYYNEQFF
J gene: TRBJ1-3; V gene: TRBV27; clone size: NA; D gene: NA; CDR3 DNA: TGTGCCAGCAGTCCCTCCTGGGGGGAGAACTCTGGAAACACCATATATTTT; CDR3 protein: CASSPSWGENSGNTIYF
J gene: TRBJ2-7; V gene: TRBV5-6; clone size: NA; D gene: TRBD1; CDR3 DNA: TGTGCCAGCAGCCACGCGGGACAGGGGGACGAGCAGTACTTC; CDR3 protein: CASSHAGQGDEQYF